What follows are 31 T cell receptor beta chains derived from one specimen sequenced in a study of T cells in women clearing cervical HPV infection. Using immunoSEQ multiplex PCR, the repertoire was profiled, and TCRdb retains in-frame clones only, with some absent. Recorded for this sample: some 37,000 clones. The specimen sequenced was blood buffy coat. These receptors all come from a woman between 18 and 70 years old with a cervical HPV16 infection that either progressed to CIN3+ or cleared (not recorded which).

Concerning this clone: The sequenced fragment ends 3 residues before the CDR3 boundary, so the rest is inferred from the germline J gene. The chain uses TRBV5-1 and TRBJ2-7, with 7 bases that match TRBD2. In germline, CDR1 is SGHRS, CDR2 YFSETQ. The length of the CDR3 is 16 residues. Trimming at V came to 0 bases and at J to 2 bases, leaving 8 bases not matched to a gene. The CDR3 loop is CASSLAGAGEPYEQYF. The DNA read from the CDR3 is TGCGCCAGCAGCTTGGCTGGGGCGGGGGAGCCCTACGAG.

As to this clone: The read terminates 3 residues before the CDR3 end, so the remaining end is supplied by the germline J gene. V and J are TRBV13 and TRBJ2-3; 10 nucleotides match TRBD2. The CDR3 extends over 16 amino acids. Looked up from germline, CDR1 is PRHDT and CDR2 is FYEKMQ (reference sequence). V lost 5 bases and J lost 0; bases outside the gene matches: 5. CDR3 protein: CASSPLAGASTDTQYF. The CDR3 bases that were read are TGTGCCAGCAGCCCTCTAGCGGGGGCGAGCACAGATACG. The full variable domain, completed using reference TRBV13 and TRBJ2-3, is AAGVIQSPRHLIKEKRETATLKCYPIPRHDTVYWYQQGPGQDPQFLISFYEKMQSDKGSIPDRFSAQQFSDYHSELNMSSLELGDSALYFCASSPLAGASTDTQYFGPGTRLTVL.

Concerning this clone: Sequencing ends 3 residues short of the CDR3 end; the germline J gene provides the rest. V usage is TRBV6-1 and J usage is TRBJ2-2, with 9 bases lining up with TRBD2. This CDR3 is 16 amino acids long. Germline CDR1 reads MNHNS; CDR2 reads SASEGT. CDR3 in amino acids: CASSELVASGANVLFF. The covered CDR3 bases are TGTGCCAGCAGTGAGCTGGTAGCTAGCGGGGCCAACGTG.

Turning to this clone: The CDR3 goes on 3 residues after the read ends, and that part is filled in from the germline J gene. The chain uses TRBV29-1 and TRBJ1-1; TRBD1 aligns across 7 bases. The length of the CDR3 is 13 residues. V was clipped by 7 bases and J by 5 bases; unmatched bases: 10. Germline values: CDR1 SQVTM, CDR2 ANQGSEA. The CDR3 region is CSAGQAEVTEAFF. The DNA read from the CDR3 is TGCAGCGCCGGACAGGCCGAGGTTACTGAA.

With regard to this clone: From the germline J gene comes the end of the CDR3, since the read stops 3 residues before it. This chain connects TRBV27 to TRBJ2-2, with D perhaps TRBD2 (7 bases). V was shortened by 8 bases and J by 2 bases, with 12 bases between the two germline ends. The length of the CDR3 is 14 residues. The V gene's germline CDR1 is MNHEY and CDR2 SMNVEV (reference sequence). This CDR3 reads CASGGGLNTGELFF. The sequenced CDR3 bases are TGTGCCAGCGGGGGGGGCCTCAACACCGGGGAG.

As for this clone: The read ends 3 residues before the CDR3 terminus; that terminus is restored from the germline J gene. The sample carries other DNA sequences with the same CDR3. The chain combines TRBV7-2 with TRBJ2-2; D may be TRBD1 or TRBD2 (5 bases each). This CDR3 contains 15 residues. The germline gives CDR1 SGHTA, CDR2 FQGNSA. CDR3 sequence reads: CASSLAPGSGEKLFF. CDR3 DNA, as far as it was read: TGTGCCAGCAGCTTAGCGCCAGGGAGTGGTGAAAAG.

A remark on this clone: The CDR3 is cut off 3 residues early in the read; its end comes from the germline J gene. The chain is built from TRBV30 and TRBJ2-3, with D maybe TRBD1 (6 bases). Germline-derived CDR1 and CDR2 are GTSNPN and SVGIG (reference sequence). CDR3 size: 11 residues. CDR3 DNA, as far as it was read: TGTGCCTGGACAGGGGAAGAGACG. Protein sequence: CAWTGEET. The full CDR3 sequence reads CAWTGEETQYF.

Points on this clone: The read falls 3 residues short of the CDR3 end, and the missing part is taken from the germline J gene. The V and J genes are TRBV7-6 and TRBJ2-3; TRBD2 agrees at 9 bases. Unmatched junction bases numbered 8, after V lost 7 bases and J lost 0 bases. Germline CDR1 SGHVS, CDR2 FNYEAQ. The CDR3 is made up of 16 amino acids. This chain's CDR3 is CASKRYSGGSTDTQYF. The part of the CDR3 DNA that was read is TGTGCCAGCAAAAGGTATAGCGGGGGTAGCACAGATACG.

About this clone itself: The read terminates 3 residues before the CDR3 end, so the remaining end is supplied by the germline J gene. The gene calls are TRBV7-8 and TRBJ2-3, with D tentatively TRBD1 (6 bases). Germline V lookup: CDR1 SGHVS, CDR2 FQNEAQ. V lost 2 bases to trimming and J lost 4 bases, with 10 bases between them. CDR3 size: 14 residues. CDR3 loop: CASSLYEGADTQYF. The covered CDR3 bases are TGTGCCAGCAGCTTATATGAGGGGGCAGATACG. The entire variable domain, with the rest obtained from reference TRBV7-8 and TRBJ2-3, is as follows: GAGVSQSPRYKVAKRGQDVALRCDPISGHVSLFWYQQALGQGPEFLTYFQNEAQLDKSGLPSDRFFAERPEGSVSTLKIQRTQQEDSAVYLCASSLYEGADTQYFGPGTRLTVL.

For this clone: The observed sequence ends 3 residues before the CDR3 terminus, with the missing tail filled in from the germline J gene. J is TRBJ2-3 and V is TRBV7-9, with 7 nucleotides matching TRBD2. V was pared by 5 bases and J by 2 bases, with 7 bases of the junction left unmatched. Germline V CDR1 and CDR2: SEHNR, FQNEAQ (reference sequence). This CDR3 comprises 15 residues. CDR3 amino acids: CASSVGDYSTDTQYF. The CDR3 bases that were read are TGTGCCAGCAGCGTCGGGGACTACTCCACAGATACG.

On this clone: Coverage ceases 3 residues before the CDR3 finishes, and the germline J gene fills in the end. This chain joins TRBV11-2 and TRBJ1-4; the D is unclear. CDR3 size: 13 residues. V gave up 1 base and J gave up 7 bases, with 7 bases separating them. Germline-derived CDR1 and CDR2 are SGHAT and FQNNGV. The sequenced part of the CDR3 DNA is TGTGCCAGCAGCTTAGGGCCCTTTGAAAAA. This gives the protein CASSLGPFEK. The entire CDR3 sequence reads CASSLGPFEKLFF.

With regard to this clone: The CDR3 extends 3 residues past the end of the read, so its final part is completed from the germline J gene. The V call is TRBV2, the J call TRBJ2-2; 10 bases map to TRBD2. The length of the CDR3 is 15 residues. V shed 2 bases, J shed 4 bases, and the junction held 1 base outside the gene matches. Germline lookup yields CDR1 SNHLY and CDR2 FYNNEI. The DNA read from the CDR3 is TGTGCCAGCAGTGAAAGGACTAGCGGCACCGGGGAG. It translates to CASSERTSGTGE. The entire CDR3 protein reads CASSERTSGTGELFF. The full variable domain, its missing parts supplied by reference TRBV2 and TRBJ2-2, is EPEVTQTPSHQVTQMGQEVILRCVPISNHLYFYWYRQILGQKVEFLVSFYNNEISEKSEIFDDQFSVERPDGSNFTLKIRSTKLEDSAMYFCASSERTSGTGELFFGEGSRLTVL.

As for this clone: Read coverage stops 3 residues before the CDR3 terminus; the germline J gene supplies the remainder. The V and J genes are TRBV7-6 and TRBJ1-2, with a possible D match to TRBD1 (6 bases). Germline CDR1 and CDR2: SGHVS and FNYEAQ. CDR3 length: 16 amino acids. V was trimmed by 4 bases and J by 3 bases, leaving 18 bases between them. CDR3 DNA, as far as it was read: TGTGCCAGCAGCTCGCGGAGTGGACAGCCTGACTATGGC. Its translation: CASSSRSGQPDYG. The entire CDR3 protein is CASSSRSGQPDYGYTF.

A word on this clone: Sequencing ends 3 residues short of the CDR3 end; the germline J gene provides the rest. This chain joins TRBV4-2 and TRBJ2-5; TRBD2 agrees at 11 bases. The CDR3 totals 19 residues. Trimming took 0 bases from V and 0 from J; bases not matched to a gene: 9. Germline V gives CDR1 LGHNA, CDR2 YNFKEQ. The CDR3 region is CASSQEKASGGTYQETQYF. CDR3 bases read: TGTGCCAGCAGCCAAGAAAAGGCTAGCGGGGGGACCTACCAAGAGACC.

The CDR3 DNA, read in part, is TGTGCCAGCTCACTTACAGGGGATAACACTGAA. Residues: CASSLTGDNTE. The whole CDR3 region reads CASSLTGDNTEAFF. The chain combines TRBV18 with TRBJ1-1, with 7 nucleotides matching TRBD1. The CDR3 end lies 3 residues beyond the end of the read and is filled in from the germline J gene. Germline values: CDR1 KGHSH, CDR2 LQKENI. After removal of 4 bases from V and 2 bases from J, the junction contained 4 bases not matched to a gene. The CDR3 has 14 residues.

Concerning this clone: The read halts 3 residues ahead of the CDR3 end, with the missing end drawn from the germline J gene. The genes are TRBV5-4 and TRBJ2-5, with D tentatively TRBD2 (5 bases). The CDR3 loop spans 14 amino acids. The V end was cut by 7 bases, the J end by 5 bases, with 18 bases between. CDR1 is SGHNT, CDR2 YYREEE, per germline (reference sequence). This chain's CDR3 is CASGRAADGETQYF. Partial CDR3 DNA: TGTGCCAGCGGTCGAGCAGCGGATGGGGAGACC.

The DNA read from the CDR3 is TGCGCCAGCAGCACGGGACTAGCGGAAGGGTACACGGAGACC. Protein: CASSTGLAEGYTET. The full-length CDR3 reads as CASSTGLAEGYTETQYF. The chain carries TRBV5-1 and TRBJ2-5; 11 nucleotides agree with TRBD2. The read ends 3 residues before the CDR3 terminus; that terminus is restored from the germline J gene. The CDR3 loop spans 17 amino acids. Germline assignment: CDR1 SGHRS and CDR2 YFSETQ. V lost 4 bases, J lost 5 bases, and 13 bases stayed unmatched. The full variable domain, with the rest looked up from reference TRBV5-1 and TRBJ2-5, is KAGVTQTPRYLIKTRGQQVTLSCSPISGHRSVSWYQQTPGQGLQFLFEYFSETQRNKGNFPGRFSGRQFSNSRSEMNVSTLELGDSALYLCASSTGLAEGYTETQYFGPGTRLLVL.

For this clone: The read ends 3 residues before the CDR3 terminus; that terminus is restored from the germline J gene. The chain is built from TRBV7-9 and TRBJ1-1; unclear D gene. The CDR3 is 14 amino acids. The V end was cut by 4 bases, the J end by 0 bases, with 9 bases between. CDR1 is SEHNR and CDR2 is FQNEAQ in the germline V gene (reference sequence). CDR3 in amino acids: CASSSEGLNTEAFF. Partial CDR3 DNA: TGTGCCAGCAGCTCCGAGGGTTTGAACACTGAA.

CDR3 DNA (partial): TGTGCCAGCACCCTACAGGGGTCCTACGAG. It translates to CASTLQGSYE. The CDR3 reads in full as CASTLQGSYEQYF. The chain combines TRBV12-3 or TRBV12-4 with TRBJ2-7, with 7 nucleotides matching TRBD1. The DNA ends 3 residues before the CDR3 does, and the rest of the CDR3 is filled in from the germline J gene. The CDR3 consists of 13 residues. V lost 7 bases, J lost 1 base, and 4 bases stayed unmatched.

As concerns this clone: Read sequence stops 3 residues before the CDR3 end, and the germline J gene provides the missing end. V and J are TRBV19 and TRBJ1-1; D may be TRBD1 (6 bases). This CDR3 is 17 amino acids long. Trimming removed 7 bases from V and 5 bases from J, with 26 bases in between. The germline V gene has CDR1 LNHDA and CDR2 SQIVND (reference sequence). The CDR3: CASIGGSGAVLGTEAFF. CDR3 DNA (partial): TGTGCCAGTATAGGGGGATCCGGAGCAGTCCTTGGGACTGAA. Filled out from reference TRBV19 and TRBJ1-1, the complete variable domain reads DGGITQSPKYLFRKEGQNVTLSCEQNLNHDAMYWYRQDPGQGLRLIYYSQIVNDFQKGDIAEGYSVSREKKESFPLTVTSAQKNPTAFYLCASIGGSGAVLGTEAFFGQGTRLTVV.

Partial CDR3 DNA: TGTGCCAGCAGCCCTCAGGGTAGCAATCAGCCC. Translated: CASSPQGSNQP. In full, the CDR3 is CASSPQGSNQPQHF. This sequence joins TRBV7-9 and TRBJ1-5, with D possibly TRBD1 on 5 matching bases. The read comes to an end 3 residues before the CDR3 does, leaving the germline J gene to fill in the end. CDR1 is SEHNR, CDR2 FQNEAQ, per germline (reference sequence). The CDR3 has 14 amino acids. Trimming took off 5 bases at V and 0 bases at J, with 8 bases between the two ends.

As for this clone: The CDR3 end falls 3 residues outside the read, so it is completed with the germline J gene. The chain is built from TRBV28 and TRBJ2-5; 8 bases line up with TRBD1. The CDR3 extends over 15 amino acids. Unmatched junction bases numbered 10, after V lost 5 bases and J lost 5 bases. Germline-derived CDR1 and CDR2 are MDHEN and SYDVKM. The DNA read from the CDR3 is TGTGCCAGCAGTCCCCGACAGGGGTTACGGGAGACC. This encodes CASSPRQGLRET. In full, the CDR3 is CASSPRQGLRETQYF.

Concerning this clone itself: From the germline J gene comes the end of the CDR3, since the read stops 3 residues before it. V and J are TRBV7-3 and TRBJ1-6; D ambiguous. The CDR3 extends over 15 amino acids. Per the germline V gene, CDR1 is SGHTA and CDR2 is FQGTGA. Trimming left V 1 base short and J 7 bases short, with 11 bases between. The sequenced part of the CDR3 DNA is TGTGCCAGCAGCTTAATAAGGTCAGGAAATTCACCC. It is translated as CASSLIRSGNSP. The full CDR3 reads CASSLIRSGNSPLHF.

CDR3 loop: CASSQGGDTYEQYF. CDR3 DNA, as far as it was read: TGTGCCAGCAGCCAGGGGGGGGACACCTACGAG. The rearrangement links TRBV4-2 to TRBJ2-7; tentatively, D is TRBD2 (7 bases). Sequencing ends 3 residues short of the CDR3 end; the germline J gene provides the rest. Germline V CDR1 and CDR2: LGHNA, YNFKEQ. V dropped 3 bases and J dropped 2 bases, with 11 bases sitting between them. This CDR3 is 14 amino acids long.

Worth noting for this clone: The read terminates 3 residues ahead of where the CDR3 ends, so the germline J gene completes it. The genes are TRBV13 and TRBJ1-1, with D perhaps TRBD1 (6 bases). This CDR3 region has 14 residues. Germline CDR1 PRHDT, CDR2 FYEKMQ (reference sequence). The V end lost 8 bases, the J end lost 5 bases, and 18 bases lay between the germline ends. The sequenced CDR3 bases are TGTGCCAGCGCCGGAGGCAGGGGAGGGACTGAA. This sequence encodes CASAGGRGGTE. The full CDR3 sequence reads CASAGGRGGTEAFF. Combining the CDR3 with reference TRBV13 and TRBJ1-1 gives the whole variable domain AAGVIQSPRHLIKEKRETATLKCYPIPRHDTVYWYQQGPGQDPQFLISFYEKMQSDKGSIPDRFSAQQFSDYHSELNMSSLELGDSALYFCASAGGRGGTEAFFGQGTRLTVV.

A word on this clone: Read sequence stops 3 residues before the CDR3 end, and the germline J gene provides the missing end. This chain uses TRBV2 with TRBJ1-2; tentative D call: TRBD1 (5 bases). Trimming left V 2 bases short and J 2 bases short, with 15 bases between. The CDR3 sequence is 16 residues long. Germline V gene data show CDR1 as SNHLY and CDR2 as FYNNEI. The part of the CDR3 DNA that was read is TGTGCCAGCAGTGAACTGGGGCACAGTCCAAACTATGGC. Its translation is CASSELGHSPNYG. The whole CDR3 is CASSELGHSPNYGYTF. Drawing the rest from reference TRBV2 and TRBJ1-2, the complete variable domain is EPEVTQTPSHQVTQMGQEVILRCVPISNHLYFYWYRQILGQKVEFLVSFYNNEISEKSEIFDDQFSVERPDGSNFTLKIRSTKLEDSAMYFCASSELGHSPNYGYTFGSGTRLTVV.

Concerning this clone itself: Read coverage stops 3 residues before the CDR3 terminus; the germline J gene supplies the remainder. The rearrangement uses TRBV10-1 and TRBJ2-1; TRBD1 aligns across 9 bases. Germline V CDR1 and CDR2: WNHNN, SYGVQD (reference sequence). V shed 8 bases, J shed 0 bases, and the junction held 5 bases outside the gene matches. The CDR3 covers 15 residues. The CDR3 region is CASYDRGSSYNEQFF. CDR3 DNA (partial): TGCGCCAGCTATGACAGGGGGAGCTCCTACAATGAG.

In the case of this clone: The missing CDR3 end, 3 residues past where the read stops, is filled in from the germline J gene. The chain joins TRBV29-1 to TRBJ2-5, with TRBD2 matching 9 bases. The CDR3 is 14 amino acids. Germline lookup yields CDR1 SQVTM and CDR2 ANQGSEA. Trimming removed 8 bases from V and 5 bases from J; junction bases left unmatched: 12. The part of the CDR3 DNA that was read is TGCAGCCTGGCCGTGGGACTAGCCTACGAGACC. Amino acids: CSLAVGLAYET. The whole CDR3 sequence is CSLAVGLAYETQYF. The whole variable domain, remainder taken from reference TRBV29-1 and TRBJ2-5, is SAVISQKPSRDICQRGTSLTIQCQVDSQVTMMFWYRQQPGQSLTLIATANQGSEATYESGFVIDKFPISRPNLTFSTLTVSNMSPEDSSIYLCSLAVGLAYETQYFGPGTRLLVL.

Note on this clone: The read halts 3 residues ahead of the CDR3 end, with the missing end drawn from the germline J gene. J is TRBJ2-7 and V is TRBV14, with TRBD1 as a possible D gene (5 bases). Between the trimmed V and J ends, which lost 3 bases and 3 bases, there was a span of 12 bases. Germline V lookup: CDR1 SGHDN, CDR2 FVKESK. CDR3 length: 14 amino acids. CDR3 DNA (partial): TGTGCCAGCAGCCAGTGGCAGGGCGGCTACGAG. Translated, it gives CASSQWQGGYE. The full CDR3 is CASSQWQGGYEQYF.

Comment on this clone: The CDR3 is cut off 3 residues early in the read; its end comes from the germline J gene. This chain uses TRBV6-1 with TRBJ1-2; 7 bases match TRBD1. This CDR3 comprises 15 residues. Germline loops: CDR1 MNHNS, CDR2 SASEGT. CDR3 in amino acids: CASSEALGQHYDYTF. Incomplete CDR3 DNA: TGTGCCAGCAGTGAAGCTCTGGGACAGCACTACGAC.

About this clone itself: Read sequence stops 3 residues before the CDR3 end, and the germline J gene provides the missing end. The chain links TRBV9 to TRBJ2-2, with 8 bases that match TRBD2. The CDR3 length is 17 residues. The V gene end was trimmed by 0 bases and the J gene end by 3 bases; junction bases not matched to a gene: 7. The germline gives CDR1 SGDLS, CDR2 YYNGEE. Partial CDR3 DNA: TGTGCCAGCAGCGTAGCGAGCGGGGGCCCCGACACCGGGGAG. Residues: CASSVASGGPDTGE. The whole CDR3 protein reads CASSVASGGPDTGELFF.